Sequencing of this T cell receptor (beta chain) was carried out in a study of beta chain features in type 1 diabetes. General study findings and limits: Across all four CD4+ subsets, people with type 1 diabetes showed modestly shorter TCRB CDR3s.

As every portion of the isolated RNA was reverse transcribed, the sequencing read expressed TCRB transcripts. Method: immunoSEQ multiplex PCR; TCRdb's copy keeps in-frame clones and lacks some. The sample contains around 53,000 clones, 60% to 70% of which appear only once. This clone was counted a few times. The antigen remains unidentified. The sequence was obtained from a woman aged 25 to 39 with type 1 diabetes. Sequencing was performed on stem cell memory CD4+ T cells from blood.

The CDR3 DNA reads TGTGCCAGCAGCCACCAGGGGCAGTTTCGCTATGGCTACACCTTC. Translating gives CASSHQGQFRYGYTF. The chain uses TRBV11-1 and TRBJ1-2, with a weak D call TRBD1 (6 bases). V lost 5 bases to trimming and J lost 4 bases, with 17 bases between them. Per the germline V gene, CDR1 is SGHAT and CDR2 is FQDESV (reference sequence). The CDR3 loop spans 15 amino acids.